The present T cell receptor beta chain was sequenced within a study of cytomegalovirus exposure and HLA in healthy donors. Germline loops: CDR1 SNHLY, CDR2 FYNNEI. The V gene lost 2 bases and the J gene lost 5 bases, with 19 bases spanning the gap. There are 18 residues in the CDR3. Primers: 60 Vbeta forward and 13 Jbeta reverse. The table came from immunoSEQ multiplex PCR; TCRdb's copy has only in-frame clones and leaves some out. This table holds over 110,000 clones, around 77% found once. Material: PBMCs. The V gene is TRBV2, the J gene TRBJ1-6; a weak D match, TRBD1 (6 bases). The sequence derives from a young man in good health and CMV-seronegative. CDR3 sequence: CASSENPSPRQDNSPLHF. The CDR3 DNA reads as TGTGCCAGCAGTGAAAACCCCTCCCCCCGACAGGATAATTCACCCCTCCACTTT.